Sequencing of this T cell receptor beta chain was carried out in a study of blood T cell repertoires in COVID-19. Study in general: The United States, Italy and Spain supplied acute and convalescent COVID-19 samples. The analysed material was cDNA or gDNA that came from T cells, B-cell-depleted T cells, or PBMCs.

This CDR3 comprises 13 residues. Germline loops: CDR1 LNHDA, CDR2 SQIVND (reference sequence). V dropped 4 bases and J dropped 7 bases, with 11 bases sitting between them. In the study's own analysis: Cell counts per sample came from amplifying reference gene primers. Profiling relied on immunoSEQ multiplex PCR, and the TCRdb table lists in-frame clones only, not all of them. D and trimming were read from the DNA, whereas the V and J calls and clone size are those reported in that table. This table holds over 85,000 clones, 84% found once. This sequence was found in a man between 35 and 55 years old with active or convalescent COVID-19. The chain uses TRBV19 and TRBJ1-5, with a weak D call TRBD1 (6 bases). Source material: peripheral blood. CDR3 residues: CASSKGRGQPQHF. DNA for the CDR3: TGTGCCAGTAGTAAGGGCAGGGGCCAGCCCCAGCATTTT.